The present entry profiles one TCR beta chain with its context. Each CD8+ T cell subset was flow-sorted in triplicate. Every sort contained 300,000 cells. From germline, CDR1 is SQVTM and CDR2 ANQGSEA. The length of the CDR3 is 17 residues. cDNA libraries for TRB were generated by 5' RACE incorporating UMI labels. Reanalyzing the 5' RACE reads, TCRdb keeps one entry per CDR3 protein, without DNA. This table lists some 39,000 distinct CDR3 sequences. The data were taken from a study of CXCR3-negative and CXCR3-positive naive CD8 T cells. The J gene is TRBJ1-2, the V gene TRBV29-1. The sample comprised naive CXCR3- CD8+ T cells from blood. Described subset: CD45RO-CCR7+CD27+CD95- naive CD8+ T cells lacking CXCR3 (TNR3-). The TCR sequence derives from a human donor in good health. Some clones in this sample may be carry-over from other donors' samples. CDR3 protein: CSVEEEVDIPTNYGYTF.